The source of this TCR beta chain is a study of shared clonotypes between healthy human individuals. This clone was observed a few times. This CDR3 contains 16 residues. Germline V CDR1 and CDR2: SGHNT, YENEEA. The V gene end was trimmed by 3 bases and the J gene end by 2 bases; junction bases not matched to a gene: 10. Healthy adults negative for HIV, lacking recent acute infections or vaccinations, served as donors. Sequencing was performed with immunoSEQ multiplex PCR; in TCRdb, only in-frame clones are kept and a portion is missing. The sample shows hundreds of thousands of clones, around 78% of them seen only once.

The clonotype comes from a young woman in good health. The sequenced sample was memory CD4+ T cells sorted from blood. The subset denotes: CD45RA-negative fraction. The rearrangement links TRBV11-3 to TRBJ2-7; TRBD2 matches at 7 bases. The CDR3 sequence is CASSFEGGIETYEQYF. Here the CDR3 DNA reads TGTGCCAGCAGCTTCGAGGGAGGGATTGAGACCTACGAGCAGTACTTC.